Shown below are 21 T cell receptor beta chains from a single sample sequenced in a study of blood T cells in healthy people across ages. Through a sample-barcoded 5' primer and a J-beta primer mix, a second PCR was run for 7 to 11 cycles. In TCRdb, the 5' RACE reads were re-called with MiXCR into one record per CDR3 protein. The sample yields 850,000 to 1,000,000 distinct CDR3 sequences, roughly 50% seen once. Sequenced sample: blood. The receptors shown here come from a woman in her sixties in good health.

The V call is TRBV4-1, the J call TRBJ2-1; 16 bases fit TRBD2. The germline CDR1 and CDR2 sequences are MGHRA and YSYEKL. Trimming at V came to 3 bases and at J to 13 bases, leaving 12 bases not matched to a gene. The CDR3 extends over 17 amino acids. CDR3 protein: CASSQGLAGGPGETQFF. CDR3 nucleotides: TGCGCCAGCAGCCAGGGACTAGCGGGAGGGCCCGGGGAGACCCAGTTCTTC.

The chain carries TRBV11-3 and TRBJ2-5; 16 bases fit TRBD2. The length of the CDR3 is 17 residues. The V gene end was trimmed by 5 bases and the J gene end by 5 bases; junction bases not matched to a gene: 8. Germline assignment: CDR1 SGHNT and CDR2 YENEEA. The CDR3 loop reads CASSQGLAGGSGETQYF. The CDR3 bases are TGTGCCAGCAGCCAGGGACTAGCGGGAGGGTCAGGGGAGACCCAGTACTTC.

This clonotype appeared a few times. CDR3 coding DNA: TGCAGTGCTAGCGAGCCCCGACTAGCGGGGAATGAGCAGTTCTTC. It codes for CSASEPRLAGNEQFF. The chain combines TRBV20-1 with TRBJ2-1; 11 bases line up with TRBD2. The V gene end was trimmed by 3 bases and the J gene end by 7 bases; junction bases not matched to a gene: 8. Germline lookup yields CDR1 DFQATT and CDR2 SNEGSKA (reference sequence). The CDR3 runs 15 residues.

The chain couples TRBV20-1 to TRBJ2-1; no clear D. CDR3 length: 13 amino acids. From germline, CDR1 is DFQATT and CDR2 SNEGSKA (reference sequence). Trimming stripped 5 bases from V and 10 bases from J, with 18 bases between. DNA of the CDR3: TGCAGTGCTGTAAGGGAACCGACCTACGAGCAGTTCTTC. It specifies CSAVREPTYEQFF.

The chain is built from TRBV12-3 or TRBV12-4 and TRBJ2-7, with a possible D match to TRBD2 (5 bases). The germline V and J ends were trimmed by 4 bases and 2 bases, with 9 bases remaining between them. This CDR3 region has 13 residues. This chain's CDR3 is CASSSDFPYEQYF. In nucleotides, the CDR3 is TGTGCCAGCAGTTCGGACTTCCCCTACGAGCAGTACTTC.

The chain uses TRBV20-1 and TRBJ2-5, with 7 bases matching TRBD1. V was pared by 3 bases and J by 5 bases, with 6 bases of the junction left unmatched. Germline V gene sequence: CDR1 DFQATT, CDR2 SNEGSKA (reference sequence). This CDR3 has 13 amino acids. The DNA for the CDR3 is TGCAGTGCTAGTACAGGGGCGCCGGAGACCCAGTACTTC. This sequence encodes CSASTGAPETQYF.

The chain is built from TRBV11-2 and TRBJ2-4; 12 nucleotides align to TRBD2. The end of the DNA fits TRBJ2-7 better, so the J call may be wrong. The CDR3 spans 19 residues. Germline V gene data show CDR1 as SGHAT and CDR2 as FQNNGV. Here the CDR3 reads CASSLDSVVRTSGTYEQYF. Written as DNA, the CDR3 is TGTGCCAGCAGCTTAGATAGCGTCGTTAGGACTAGCGGGACTTACGAGCAGTACTTC.

A few counts support this clonotype. The CDR3: CASSPSDRGKEKLFF. The CDR3 coding sequence is TGTGCCAGCAGTCCATCGGACAGGGGAAAGGAAAAACTGTTTTTT. This chain connects TRBV12-3 or TRBV12-4 to TRBJ1-4; 9 nucleotides agree with TRBD1. This CDR3 spans 15 amino acids. After removal of 5 bases from V and 8 bases from J, the junction contained 9 bases not matched to a gene.

The genes are TRBV6-2 or TRBV6-3 and TRBJ2-3; 7 nucleotides agree with TRBD1. The germline gives CDR1 MNHEY, CDR2 SVGEGT. The CDR3 sequence is 17 residues long. Trimming cost V 0 bases and J 2 bases; bases outside gene matches: 8. CDR3 region: CASSYSEEGQHTDTQYF. The CDR3 coding sequence is TGTGCCAGCAGTTACTCGGAAGAGGGACAGCACACAGATACGCAGTATTTT.

The V and J genes are TRBV28 and TRBJ2-7, with 7 bases fitting TRBD1. J gave up 1 base and V 4 bases, and 7 bases lay outside the gene matches. The CDR3 length is 15 residues. CDR1 is MDHEN, CDR2 SYDVKM, per germline. CDR3: CASSYHLQGSYEQYF. Written as DNA, the CDR3 is TGTGCCAGCAGTTACCACCTACAGGGGTCCTACGAGCAGTACTTC. Full variable domain (remainder filled in from reference TRBV28 and TRBJ2-7): DVKVTQSSRYLVKRTGEKVFLECVQDMDHENMFWYRQDPGLGLRLIYFSYDVKMKEKGDIPEGYSVSREKKERFSLILESASTNQTSMYLCASSYHLQGSYEQYFGPGTRLTVT.

The CDR3 DNA is TGTGCCAGCAGTAAGGACATGGGCTATGGCTACACCTTC. As protein: CASSKDMGYGYTF. The chain combines TRBV25-1 with TRBJ1-2; possible D gene TRBD1, 5 bases. Germline-derived CDR1 and CDR2 are MGHDK and SYGVNS. This CDR3 comprises 13 residues. Between the trimmed V and J ends, which lost 5 bases and 4 bases, there was a span of 11 bases.

The CDR3 here is CAIGGQRNTEAFF. DNA for the CDR3: TGTGCCATCGGGGGACAGAGAAACACTGAAGCTTTCTTT. This chain joins TRBV10-3 and TRBJ1-1; 7 bases match TRBD1. The CDR3 has 13 amino acids. The ends lost 8 bases at V and 2 bases at J; junction bases unmatched: 5. CDR1 is ENHRY and CDR2 is SYGVKD in the germline V gene.

This chain joins TRBV2 and TRBJ2-7; TRBD2 aligns across 9 bases. The J call may be wrong; the DNA end is better matched by TRBJ2-5. The CDR3 covers 15 residues. The germline gives CDR1 SNHLY, CDR2 FYNNEI. CDR3 residues: CASSELGGRATTQYF. In nucleotides, the CDR3 is TGTGCCAGCAGTGAACTAGGCGGGAGGGCCACGACCCAGTACTTC.

The rearrangement links TRBV7-2 to TRBJ2-7; possible D gene TRBD1, 6 bases. CDR1 is SGHTA, CDR2 FQGNSA, per germline. The CDR3 has 20 residues. Trimming took off 3 bases at V and 0 bases at J, with 27 bases between the two ends. The CDR3 nucleotides are TGTGCCAGCAGCTTTCCAATGGGGGCAACTGGACACGAGAGCTCCTACGAGCAGTACTTC. Its protein product is CASSFPMGATGHESSYEQYF.

This rearrangement joins TRBV7-9 to TRBJ2-7; D ambiguous. V was cut by 1 base and J by 2 bases, with 6 bases left in between. There are 13 residues in the CDR3. Germline-derived CDR1 and CDR2 are SEHNR and FQNEAQ (reference sequence). CDR3 sequence: CASSLVNTYEQYF. CDR3 bases: TGTGCCAGCAGCTTAGTTAATACCTACGAGCAGTACTTC.

The V call is TRBV27, the J call TRBJ2-7, with TRBD1 as a possible D gene (5 bases). V was clipped by 8 bases and J by 2 bases, with 16 bases between them. Per the germline V gene, CDR1 is MNHEY and CDR2 is SMNVEV (reference sequence). The CDR3 covers 14 residues. CDR3 coding DNA: TGTGCCAGCCGGCGTGGGGCCCTGGCCTACGAGCAGTACTTC. Protein sequence: CASRRGALAYEQYF.

The genes are TRBV28 and TRBJ1-2, with 7 bases that match TRBD1. Trimming cost V 5 bases and J 2 bases; bases outside gene matches: 5. Germline CDR1 and CDR2: MDHEN and SYDVKM. The CDR3 runs to 14 residues. CDR3 nucleotides: TGTGCCAGCAGTGATCAGGGGGTAAACTATGGCTACACCTTC. Its protein product is CASSDQGVNYGYTF.

The CDR3: CSAWGVAKNIQYF. The CDR3 coding sequence is TGCAGCGCCTGGGGGGTGGCCAAAAACATTCAGTACTTC. The chain uses TRBV29-1 and TRBJ2-4; D possibly corresponds to TRBD2 (6 bases). Per germline, CDR1 SQVTM and CDR2 ANQGSEA. The CDR3 extends over 13 amino acids. Trimming left V 7 bases short and J 1 base short, with 11 bases between.

The DNA of the CDR3 is TGCGCCAGCAGCTTGGGGGCAGGGGGTATCGACGAGCAGTACTTC. Protein sequence: CASSLGAGGIDEQYF. V gene TRBV5-1 combines with J gene TRBJ2-7; 7 bases agree with TRBD1. This CDR3 region has 15 residues. With 0 bases clipped from V and 5 bases from J, the junction kept 8 bases outside the gene matches. CDR1 SGHRS and CDR2 YFSETQ come from the germline V gene.

This sequence joins TRBV7-2 and TRBJ1-2; D gene ambiguous. This CDR3 spans 14 amino acids. The V end was cut by 2 bases, the J end by 1 base, with 8 bases between. Germline lookup yields CDR1 SGHTA and CDR2 FQGNSA. DNA for the CDR3: TGTGCCAGCAGCTTAAAGCTGGGTAACTATGGCTACACCTTC. Its protein is CASSLKLGNYGYTF.

The chain carries TRBV11-2 and TRBJ2-5, with 11 bases fitting TRBD1. The J call may be faulty, since TRBJ2-7 better matches the DNA end. Germline CDR1 reads SGHAT; CDR2 reads FQNNGV. This CDR3 is built from 15 residues. The CDR3 region is CASSRGTGGTYEQYF. The CDR3 DNA reads TGTGCCAGCAGCCGAGGGACAGGGGGTACCTACGAGCAGTACTTC.